This T cell receptor (beta chain) was recorded in a study of blood T cells in healthy people across ages. Study findings and constraints: Age advanced and TCR beta diversity per million T cells fell, roughly linearly.

Next came a second PCR, run for roughly 7 to 12 cycles, which used a sample-barcoded 5' primer along with a J-beta primer mix. TCRdb re-derived calls from the 5' RACE reads in MiXCR, one entry per CDR3 protein. The table records 1,800,000 or so distinct CDR3 sequences, about two fifths of them present only once. A remark on this clonotype: The antigen is not known.

The CDR3 spans 14 residues. After removal of 2 bases from V and 6 bases from J, the junction contained 4 bases not matched to a gene. The V gene's germline CDR1 is MNHEY and CDR2 SVGAGI. The J gene is TRBJ1-5, the V gene TRBV6-5; 7 bases are a match to TRBD1. Sequenced sample: blood. This TCR was recovered from a human donor in good health. The CDR3 region has the DNA TGTGCCAGCAGTTACGACAGGGCCAGTCAGCCCCAGCATTTT. It specifies CASSYDRASQPQHF.